This record looks at one TCR beta chain sequence and its context. What it recognizes is unknown. The data derive from a study of T cell responses to AZD1222 COVID-19 vaccine. The V end was cut by 9 bases, the J end by 4 bases, with 18 bases between. The germline gives CDR1 KGHDR, CDR2 SFDVKD. This CDR3 has 15 residues. The table came from immunoSEQ multiplex PCR; TCRdb's copy has only in-frame clones and leaves some out. The sample consists of around 100,000 clones, about 87% of them appearing once. Regarding the study as a whole: Seropositive status at baseline applied to only five or six AZD1222 recipients. Researchers report vaccine-associated CD4 TCRs spanning spike, with dominance at 160-218 and 743-854. In the spike-specific TCR repertoire, nearly half reportedly target unmutated variant regions.

The receptor's source is an adult in good health. The specimen comprised peripheral blood, sampled on day 0 of MenACWY control vaccination. The chain combines TRBV24-1 with TRBJ2-1; D is unresolved. CDR3 bases: TGTGCCACCCTTGCGGATGAGTCCCCTTACAATGAGCAGTTCTTC. Translated, it gives CATLADESPYNEQFF.